This is a list of T cell receptor beta chains from one sample in a study of beta chain features in type 1 diabetes. Only in-frame clones appear in the TCRdb table, and some are missing; sequencing was by immunoSEQ multiplex PCR. The sample yields under 550,000 clones, around 10% seen once. The sequenced material came from naive CD4+ T cells from blood. The receptor set was obtained from a young woman in good health. CDR3s include the opening cysteine and the closing phenylalanine or tryptophan. D genes are given only for firm matches. For some rows the clone size is stated as once, few or many, or as a class when expanded; others skip it.

v_call	j_call	d_call	clone_size	cdr3_aa	cdr3_nt
TRBV16	TRBJ1-2	-	few	CASSQEQGGYGYTF	TGTGCCAGCAGCCAAGAACAGGGCGGCTATGGCTACACCTTC
TRBV28	TRBJ2-1	-	-	CASRDVEGPHEQFF	TGTGCCAGCAGAGATGTGGAAGGACCCCATGAGCAGTTCTTC
TRBV5-1	TRBJ2-1	TRBD2	few	CASRGSGTSGYNEQFF	TGCGCCAGCAGGGGTTCCGGGACTAGCGGTTACAATGAGCAGTTCTTC
TRBV4-2	TRBJ2-7	-	few	CASSQATGLDEQYF	TGTGCCAGCAGCCAAGCCACAGGCCTGGACGAGCAGTACTTC
TRBV5-1	TRBJ2-5	TRBD1	-	CASSLVGGGETQYF	TGCGCCAGCAGCTTGGTAGGGGGCGGAGAGACCCAGTACTTC
TRBV18	TRBJ2-1	-	few	CASSQTSYNEQFF	TGTGCCAGCTCACAGACTAGCTACAATGAGCAGTTCTTC
TRBV9	TRBJ1-2	-	-	CASSTSGGYGYTF	TGTGCCAGCAGCACTTCCGGTGGCTATGGCTACACCTTC
TRBV15	TRBJ2-5	-	few	CATSRDRDRRETQYF	TGTGCCACCAGCAGAGACAGGGATCGGCGAGAGACCCAGTACTTC
TRBV4-1	TRBJ2-1	-	-	CASSNAQGVSYNEQFF	TGCGCCAGCAGCAACGCCCAGGGCGTCTCCTACAATGAGCAGTTCTTC
TRBV7-2	TRBJ2-5	-	-	CASSYRTQETQYF	TGTGCCAGCAGCTACCGGACCCAAGAGACCCAGTACTTC
TRBV29-1	TRBJ2-2	-	few	CSVAVGWSTGELFF	TGCAGCGTTGCCGTTGGATGGAGCACCGGGGAGCTGTTTTTT
TRBV29-1	TRBJ1-1	-	few	CSVEQGTEAFF	TGCAGCGTTGAACAGGGCACTGAAGCTTTCTTT
TRBV5-1	TRBJ2-6	-	few	CASSEGSGANVLTF	TGCGCCAGCAGCGAGGGCTCCGGGGCCAACGTCCTGACTTTC
TRBV11-3	TRBJ2-1	-	few	CASSSVDEQFF	TGTGCCAGCAGCTCCGTCGATGAGCAGTTCTTC
TRBV2	TRBJ2-1	-	-	CASDMDVFNEQFF	TGTGCCAGTGATATGGATGTATTCAATGAGCAGTTCTTC
TRBV9	TRBJ1-6	-	-	CASSVSPNSPLHF	TGTGCCAGCAGCGTATCCCCGAACTCACCCCTCCACTTT
TRBV18	TRBJ2-3	-	-	CASSPGTLTDTQYF	TGTGCCAGCTCACCAGGAACTCTCACAGATACGCAGTATTTT
TRBV29-1	TRBJ2-3	-	few	CSVRRTSTDTQYF	TGCAGCGTTCGCCGGACAAGCACAGATACGCAGTATTTT
TRBV19	TRBJ1-1	-	few	CASSIPGHRLEAFF	TGTGCCAGTAGTATCCCTGGACACAGACTAGAAGCTTTCTTT
TRBV6-4	TRBJ1-5	-	-	CASSDRRESSNQPQHF	TGTGCCAGCAGTGACCGAAGGGAATCTAGCAATCAGCCCCAGCATTTT
TRBV7-2	TRBJ2-5	-	few	CASSFTPASETQYF	TGTGCCAGCAGCTTTACTCCTGCGTCGGAGACCCAGTACTTC
TRBV28	TRBJ2-3	-	-	CASTDGHETDTQYF	TGTGCCAGCACCGACGGCCACGAGACAGATACGCAGTATTTT
TRBV11-2	TRBJ1-5	-	few	CASSRALGGHQPQHF	TGTGCCAGCAGCCGCGCACTGGGTGGGCATCAGCCCCAGCATTTT
TRBV29-1	TRBJ1-2	-	-	CSVMGGWRGGYTF	TGCAGCGTTATGGGGGGTTGGCGAGGTGGCTACACCTTC
TRBV30	TRBJ1-3	-	-	CAWSVSGGNTIYF	TGTGCCTGGAGTGTATCGGGGGGAAACACCATATATTTT
TRBV5-1	TRBJ1-1	-	few	CASSKHRAENTEAFF	TGCGCCAGCAGCAAACACAGGGCGGAGAACACTGAAGCTTTCTTT
TRBV5-1	TRBJ2-5	-	-	CASSSTTGAETQYF	TGCGCCAGCAGCTCAACGACGGGGGCAGAGACCCAGTACTTC
TRBV7-2	TRBJ2-1	TRBD1	-	CASSSQGQGINEQFF	TGTGCCAGCAGCTCGCAGGGACAGGGTATCAATGAGCAGTTCTTC
TRBV30	TRBJ1-1	-	few	CAWSVLGPAFF	TGTGCCTGGAGTGTACTGGGGCCAGCTTTCTTT
TRBV27	TRBJ1-5	TRBD1	few	CASSSSGGGQPQHF	TGTGCCAGCAGTTCCTCAGGGGGCGGTCAGCCCCAGCATTTT
TRBV4-1	TRBJ2-5	-	few	CASSQVGLETQYF	TGCGCCAGCAGCCAAGTGGGGTTGGAGACCCAGTACTTC
TRBV7-2	TRBJ1-2	TRBD1	few	CASSLGTAYGYTF	TGTGCCAGCAGCCTGGGGACAGCCTATGGCTACACCTTC